Shown below are 5 T cell receptor beta chains from a single sample sequenced in a study of neurological immune-mediated disorders. Each CDR3 protein is one row after TCRdb ran MiXCR on the 5' RACE reads. The sample contains about 55,000 distinct CDR3 sequences, 4% of which appear only once. The sample comprised CD4+ T cells from blood. The receptors shown here come from a woman between 35 and 50 years old with multiple sclerosis.

Many counts were recorded for this clonotype. CDR3 region: CASSPGQGATFF. Written as DNA, the CDR3 is TGTGCCAGCAGCCCTGGGCAGGGGGCGACTTTCTTT. This chain joins TRBV7-9 and TRBJ1-1, with 8 bases that match TRBD1. CDR1 and CDR2 from the germline V gene are SEHNR and FQNEAQ (reference sequence). With V trimmed by 5 bases and J by 12 bases, 8 bases remained unmatched. The CDR3 length is 12 residues.

This clonotype was seen at least ten times. V and J are TRBV5-1 and TRBJ1-2; tentative D call: TRBD1 (6 bases). Germline V lookup: CDR1 SGHRS, CDR2 YFSETQ. The CDR3 consists of 13 residues. Deletions cut 0 bases from V and 8 bases from J, with 11 bases between. The CDR3 sequence: CASSLEQGGGYTF. CDR3 DNA: TGCGCCAGCAGCTTGGAACAGGGAGGAGGCTACACCTTC.

This clonotype was recorded at least ten times. This sequence joins TRBV20-1 and TRBJ2-6; weak D call: TRBD1 (6 bases). Trimming left V 6 bases short and J 0 bases short, with 15 bases between. Germline V gene data show CDR1 as DFQATT and CDR2 as SNEGSKA (reference sequence). CDR3 length equals 16 residues. The CDR3 protein is CSAPGHIISGANVLTF. The DNA for the CDR3 is TGCAGTGCACCGGGACACATTATCTCTGGGGCCAACGTCCTGACTTTC.

In this sample, this clonotype turned up many times. The chain employs TRBV24-1 and TRBJ1-5; no firm D call. Trimming took off 4 bases at V and 7 bases at J, with 13 bases between the two ends. Germline values: CDR1 KGHDR, CDR2 SFDVKD. The CDR3 has 14 residues. CDR3: CATSDSSFLQPQHF. In DNA form, the CDR3 reads TGTGCCACCAGTGACTCATCATTCTTGCAGCCCCAGCATTTT.

In this sample, this clonotype turned up many times. J is TRBJ1-5 and V is TRBV2, with unresolved D. Germline CDR1 reads SNHLY; CDR2 reads FYNNEI. The germline V and J ends were trimmed by 5 bases and 4 bases, with 9 bases remaining between them. The CDR3 totals 13 residues. The CDR3: CASSNWANQPQHF. Here the CDR3 DNA reads TGTGCCAGCAGTAATTGGGCGAATCAGCCCCAGCATTTT.